The rows below give T cell receptor beta chains drawn from one sample of a study of technical replicates of blood from a few donors. Method: immunoSEQ multiplex PCR; TCRdb's copy keeps in-frame clones and lacks some. This repertoire shows 65,000 to 90,000 clones, around nine tenths found once; its top ten account for about 0.25%. What was sequenced was T cells isolated from PBMCs. Receptors were obtained from a human donor in good health. Each CDR3 is given with its conserved first and last residue. D genes are given only for firm matches. Clone size is given for some rows only: seen once, a few or many times, or a class if the clone is expanded.

D gene	V gene	J gene	clone size	CDR3 DNA	CDR3 protein
TRBD1	TRBV6-5	TRBJ1-5	.	TGTGCCAGCAGCCCCGGACAGGGAGGGGGTCAGCCCCAGCATTTT	CASSPGQGGGQPQHF
.	TRBV25-1	TRBJ2-7	once	TGTGCCAGCAGTGAGGAAAAAAGGGGGACATACCATTACGAGCAGTACTTC	CASSEEKRGTYHYEQYF
.	TRBV9	TRBJ2-7	.	TGTGCCAGCAGCGTAGTCGGGACACCCAATCCCCACGAGCAGTACTTC	CASSVVGTPNPHEQYF
.	TRBV9	TRBJ1-6	.	TGTGCCAGCAGCGTAGAGGGAGGGTTCGGATCACCCCTCCACTTT	CASSVEGGFGSPLHF
TRBD1	TRBV19	TRBJ1-2	.	TGTGCCAGTAGTACCTGGACAGGGAACCCCTCCGGCTACACCTTC	CASSTWTGNPSGYTF
.	TRBV4-1	TRBJ2-1	.	TGCGCCAGCAGCCGACCCGGGGTAGGAGCCTACAATGAGCAGTTCTTC	CASSRPGVGAYNEQFF
.	TRBV29-1	TRBJ2-2	.	TGCAGCGTTGTCCGAGATATCACCGGGGAGCTGTTTTTT	CSVVRDITGELFF
.	TRBV10-1	TRBJ1-2	.	TGCGCCAGCACTAACATGGGAGCCTATGGCTACACCTTC	CASTNMGAYGYTF
TRBD2	TRBV7-6	TRBJ2-1	.	TGTGCCAGCAGCTTGAATAGCGGGAGCCCCTACAATGAGCAGTTCTTC	CASSLNSGSPYNEQFF
.	TRBV11-2	TRBJ2-5	.	TGTGCCAGCAGCTTAATGTTCGGGTTCACTGAAGAGACCCAGTACTTC	CASSLMFGFTEETQYF
.	TRBV6-5	TRBJ2-3	.	TGTGCCAGCAGCCCCGGACACCTTTCTCCTGATACGCAGTATTTT	CASSPGHLSPDTQYF
.	TRBV14	TRBJ2-3	.	TGTGCCAGCAGCCAAGGGTCAGGTACACGAAGCACAGATACGCAGTATTTT	CASSQGSGTRSTDTQYF
.	TRBV11-2	TRBJ2-3	.	TGTGCCAGCAGCTTAGTGGGGGCTAGTCCTGGCACAGATACGCAGTATTTT	CASSLVGASPGTDTQYF
TRBD1	TRBV7-9	TRBJ2-7	.	TGTGCCAGCAACCGGGACAGCTTTGGAGACGAGCAGTACTTC	CASNRDSFGDEQYF
.	TRBV13	TRBJ2-5	.	TGTGCCAGCAGCTTAGATCGGCAAGAGACCCAGTACTTC	CASSLDRQETQYF
TRBD1	TRBV4-2	TRBJ2-2	.	TGTGCCAGCAGCCCCGGGGACAGGTCGAACACCGGGGAGCTGTTTTTT	CASSPGDRSNTGELFF
TRBD1	TRBV19	TRBJ1-1	once	TGTGCCAGTAGTATACCGACAGGGGGCGCTCGGAACACTGAAGCTTTCTTT	CASSIPTGGARNTEAFF
TRBD2	TRBV28	TRBJ2-1	.	TGTGCCAGCAGCCCCAGACTAGCGGGAGTGTCCTACAATGAGCAGTTCTTC	CASSPRLAGVSYNEQFF
.	TRBV5-1	TRBJ1-5	.	TGCGCCAGCAGCTTGGAAGGGGTAATGCCCCAGCATTTT	CASSLEGVMPQHF
TRBD2	TRBV18	TRBJ2-1	.	TGTGCCAGCTCACCATCGCGGGGGGGCGACAATGAGCAGTTCTTC	CASSPSRGGDNEQFF
.	TRBV6-5	TRBJ2-2	.	TGTGCCAGCACCCCGGGTGCCGGGGAGCTGTTTTTT	CASTPGAGELFF
TRBD2	TRBV5-6	TRBJ2-1	.	TGTGCCAGCAGCTTTTGGGGGACAGACTGGACTAGCGGGAGTTTAACACAGTTCTTC	CASSFWGTDWTSGSLTQFF
.	TRBV30	TRBJ1-2	.	TGTGCCTGGTTTGCGGGCCTGGGGTATGGCTACACCTTC	CAWFAGLGYGYTF
.	TRBV27	TRBJ2-1	.	TGTGCCAGCAGTTTATTAGGGAGCTCCTACAATGAGCAGTTCTTC	CASSLLGSSYNEQFF
.	TRBV30	TRBJ2-7	.	TGTGCCTCATCAGGGTTCTCCTACGAGCAGTACTTC	CASSGFSYEQYF
.	TRBV28	TRBJ1-5	once	TGTGCCAGCGGGGCCAATATGGGCAATCAGCCCCAGCATTTT	CASGANMGNQPQHF
TRBD2	TRBV12-5	TRBJ2-1	.	TGTGCTAGTGGTTTTAGATCGGGTCTAGCGGGAGGGTCGACTTACAATGAGCAGTTCTTC	CASGFRSGLAGGSTYNEQFF
.	TRBV6-6	TRBJ2-1	.	TGTGCCATAGGGAGGAGGGGAAGCTCCTACAATGAGCAGTTCTTC	CAIGRRGSSYNEQFF
.	TRBV7-9	TRBJ1-5	once	TGTGCCAGCAGCTTGTCCGCGTTCAATCAGCCCCAGCATTTT	CASSLSAFNQPQHF
.	TRBV19	TRBJ2-7	.	TGTGCCAGTAGTAGTGATCAGGGGTTCTACGAGCAGTACTTC	CASSSDQGFYEQYF
TRBD1	TRBV7-9	TRBJ1-1	.	TGTGCCAGCAGCCCGATCGGGACAGGCGTGAACACTGAAGCTTTCTTT	CASSPIGTGVNTEAFF
TRBD2	TRBV27	TRBJ2-1	.	TGTGCCAGCAGTTTAGGCGGGAGGGGCTACAATGAGCAGTTCTTC	CASSLGGRGYNEQFF
TRBD1	TRBV7-3	TRBJ1-1	.	TGTGCCAGCAGCCCTACAGGGACAGGTCTTCTGATGAACACTGAAGCTTTCTTT	CASSPTGTGLLMNTEAFF
.	TRBV28	TRBJ2-1	.	TGTGCCAGCAGTTTATTCCGGAGCAATGAGCAGTTCTTC	CASSLFRSNEQFF
.	TRBV2	TRBJ1-3	once	TGTGCCAGCAGTGAAGAATACTCTGGAAACACCATATATTTT	CASSEEYSGNTIYF
.	TRBV5-1	TRBJ2-1	.	TGCGCCAGCAGCTTGGATCTAGGCTATGAGCAGTTCTTC	CASSLDLGYEQFF
.	TRBV28	TRBJ2-1	.	TGTGCCAGCAGTTCTCCCGGGATTTCCTACAATGAGCAGTTCTTC	CASSSPGISYNEQFF
TRBD1	TRBV13	TRBJ1-2	.	TGTGCCAGCAGCGACAGGGGTAACTATGGCTACACCTTC	CASSDRGNYGYTF
.	TRBV2	TRBJ2-1	.	TGTGCCAGCAGTGAGTACAGCAACTCCTACAATGAGCAGTTCTTC	CASSEYSNSYNEQFF
TRBD1	TRBV2	TRBJ2-5	.	TGTGCCAGCATTCTTGTTGGGACAGGGGATCGAGAGACCCAGTACTTC	CASILVGTGDRETQYF
.	TRBV19	TRBJ2-1	.	TGTGCCAGTAGTCTGTCTTATGAGCAGTTCTTC	CASSLSYEQFF
.	TRBV5-7	TRBJ1-5	.	TGTGCCAGCAGCTTGCAGGATATAAATCAGCCCCAGCATTTT	CASSLQDINQPQHF
TRBD1	TRBV7-9	TRBJ1-1	once	TGTGCCAGCCCTTGTGACAGGGGTAATAGGACTGAAGCTTTCTTT	CASPCDRGNRTEAFF
TRBD1	TRBV2	TRBJ2-5	.	TGTGCCAGCATACTCGGACAGGGGAGGGAGACCCAGTACTTC	CASILGQGRETQYF
.	TRBV7-3	TRBJ2-5	.	TGTGCCAGCAGATCGGAGGTATTATACCAAGAGACCCAGTACTTC	CASRSEVLYQETQYF
TRBD2	TRBV7-9	TRBJ2-2	.	TGTGCCAGCGGCACTAGCGGGAGTGTCACCGGGGAGCTGTTTTTT	CASGTSGSVTGELFF
TRBD1	TRBV7-8	TRBJ2-5	.	TGTGCCAGCAGCTACGGACAGGCGCAAGAGACCCAGTACTTC	CASSYGQAQETQYF
.	TRBV27	TRBJ1-2	once	TGTGCCAGCGCCTCGGACAGATTAGCTATCGGCTACACCTTC	CASASDRLAIGYTF
.	TRBV7-9	TRBJ1-2	.	TGTGCCAGCAGCTATAGGGGCCAACGATATGGCTACACCTTC	CASSYRGQRYGYTF
TRBD1	TRBV7-9	TRBJ1-1	once	TGTGCCAGCAGCTCGACAGGGGGGAACACTGAAGCTTTCTTT	CASSSTGGNTEAFF